What follows are 17 T cell receptor beta chains derived from one specimen sequenced in a study of neurological immune-mediated disorders. TCRdb ran MiXCR on the 5' RACE reads and lists one entry per CDR3 protein. This table holds 45,000 to 70,000 distinct CDR3 sequences, around 4.4% found once. Sequenced: PBMCs. These receptors all stem from a man in his fifties with multiple sclerosis.

This clonotype showed up many times. The chain has TRBV29-1 and TRBJ2-7, with D perhaps TRBD1 or TRBD2 (5 bases each). The CDR3 loop spans 17 amino acids. Germline V gene lookup returns CDR1 SQVTM and CDR2 ANQGSEA. V was shortened by 1 base and J by 1 base, with 20 bases between the two germline ends. This CDR3 reads CSVEAWDQGSRSYEQYF. As DNA, the CDR3 is TGCAGCGTTGAAGCGTGGGACCAGGGCAGCCGATCCTACGAGCAGTACTTC.

The chain combines TRBV5-1 with TRBJ1-1; D call uncertain. V was clipped by 1 base and J by 1 base, with 11 bases between them. Germline CDR1 reads SGHRS; CDR2 reads YFSETQ. The CDR3 is made up of 15 amino acids. The CDR3: CASSLSPGKNTEAFF. CDR3 bases: TGCGCCAGCAGCTTGAGTCCGGGGAAGAACACTGAAGCTTTCTTT.

In its sample, this clonotype was seen many times. V usage is TRBV5-5 and J usage is TRBJ2-7; 11 bases map to TRBD2. The trim removed 7 bases at V and 0 bases at J, leaving 12 bases unmatched. The CDR3 runs to 17 residues. Germline CDR1 and CDR2: SGHKS and YYEKEE (reference sequence). The CDR3 DNA sequence: TGTGCCAGCGGCCCGCCTGGACTAGCGGGTCTCTCCTACGAGCAGTACTTC. Residues: CASGPPGLAGLSYEQYF.

Many counts were recorded for this clonotype. V is TRBV5-1 and J is TRBJ2-1; D possibly corresponds to TRBD2 (6 bases). The CDR3 totals 15 residues. Trimming removed 7 bases from V and 2 bases from J, with 16 bases in between. Germline lookup yields CDR1 SGHRS and CDR2 YFSETQ. The CDR3 DNA reads TGCGCCAGCGGACTTCGCGGGGTCACCTACAATGAGCAGTTCTTC. Translating gives CASGLRGVTYNEQFF.

There are a few counts of this clonotype. The chain employs TRBV12-3 or TRBV12-4 and TRBJ2-1, with a possible D match to TRBD1 (6 bases). Trimming removed 6 bases at V and 8 bases at J, with 14 bases between. The CDR3 contains 13 residues. CDR3 in amino acids: CASRITGSDEQFF. The CDR3 bases are TGTGCCAGCAGAATCACAGGGTCGGATGAGCAGTTCTTC.

This clonotype was counted many times. V usage is TRBV5-1 and J usage is TRBJ2-2; TRBD2 matches 12 bases. Germline CDR1 SGHRS, CDR2 YFSETQ. V dropped 4 bases and J dropped 6; count of bases not matched to a gene: 7. The CDR3 length is 16 residues. DNA of the CDR3: TGCGCCAGCAGCCTCGGACTAGCGGGGCCGGCCGGGGAGCTGTTTTTT. Amino acids: CASSLGLAGPAGELFF.

In this sample, this clonotype turned up many times. V usage is TRBV5-1 and J usage is TRBJ1-1; no clear D. Germline V CDR1 and CDR2: SGHRS, YFSETQ. This CDR3 region has 14 residues. The V and J ends lost 2 bases and 0 bases respectively, with 8 bases between them. The CDR3 nucleotides are TGCGCCAGCAGCTTCAGTGGGGTGAACACTGAAGCTTTCTTT. Translating gives CASSFSGVNTEAFF.

In this sample, this clonotype turned up many times. At one end the junction does not follow the germline gene, possibly because of a read error. The chain recombines TRBV5-1 with TRBJ2-1, with D uncertain. CDR1 and CDR2 from the germline V gene are SGHRS and YFSETQ. CDR3 length: 12 residues. CDR3 bases: TGCGCCAGCAGCTTAGTCTACCATGAGCAGTTCTTC. Its protein is CASSLVYHEQFF.

V usage is TRBV3-1 and J usage is TRBJ2-2; 7 positions match TRBD2. The J segment lost 4 bases and the V segment lost 8 bases, leaving 7 bases of the junction unmatched. This CDR3 is built from 14 residues. Looked up from germline, CDR1 is LGHDT and CDR2 is YNNKEL (reference sequence). In DNA, the CDR3 is TGTGCCAGCGGAGTATCTAGCGGCACCGGGGAGCTGTTTTTT. Protein sequence: CASGVSSGTGELFF.

By sample fraction, this clonotype is medium-sized. The V gene is TRBV3-1, the J gene TRBJ2-1; tentatively, D is TRBD2 (5 bases). The V gene lost 1 base and the J gene lost 5 bases, with 12 bases spanning the gap. The germline CDR1 and CDR2 sequences are LGHDT and YNNKEL (reference sequence). The CDR3 has 15 residues. The chain's CDR3 is CASSQGPAGNNEQFF. Written as DNA, the CDR3 is TGTGCCAGCAGCCAAGGGCCCGCGGGCAACAATGAGCAGTTCTTC.

This clonotype was seen repeatedly, ten times or more. CDR3 DNA: TGCAGTGCTAAGGGCAGGACCTATTACGAGCAGTACTTC. It encodes CSAKGRTYYEQYF. This sequence joins TRBV20-1 and TRBJ2-7; D is undetermined. Germline V gene lookup returns CDR1 DFQATT and CDR2 SNEGSKA (reference sequence). This CDR3 is built from 13 residues. V lost 4 bases, J lost 4 bases, and 14 bases lay in between.

The sample holds many counts of this clonotype. This sequence joins TRBV20-1 and TRBJ2-3; D gene unclear. The CDR3 spans 16 residues. V was clipped by 0 bases and J by 2 bases, with 15 bases between them. The germline gives CDR1 DFQATT, CDR2 SNEGSKA (reference sequence). The CDR3 coding sequence is TGCAGTGCTAGAGATGCGTTGACGGACCCCACAGATACGCAGTATTTT. It yields the protein CSARDALTDPTDTQYF.

J is TRBJ2-7 and V is TRBV29-1; no clear D gene. This CDR3 contains 12 residues. Germline assignment: CDR1 SQVTM and CDR2 ANQGSEA. V shed 3 bases and J shed 1 base, with 7 bases lying between them. The CDR3 sequence is CSVEIGSYEQYF. As DNA, the CDR3 is TGCAGCGTTGAGATCGGTTCCTACGAGCAGTACTTC.

There are many counts of this clonotype. This chain uses TRBV7-9 with TRBJ1-1; 9 bases agree with TRBD1. Germline V gene lookup returns CDR1 SEHNR and CDR2 FQNEAQ (reference sequence). Germline trimming cut 1 base from V and 2 bases from J; bases unmatched to any gene: 11. CDR3 size: 18 residues. In DNA form, the CDR3 reads TGTGCCAGCAGCTTAGGGGGGACAGGGATAGATCCTAACACTGAAGCTTTCTTT. This codes for CASSLGGTGIDPNTEAFF.

This clonotype was found many times. The V gene is TRBV20-1, the J gene TRBJ1-2, with D possibly being TRBD1 (6 bases). CDR3 length equals 12 residues. V was pared by 7 bases and J by 4 bases, with 13 bases between. Germline lookup yields CDR1 DFQATT and CDR2 SNEGSKA (reference sequence). The CDR3 sequence is CSEAGVSYGYTF. As DNA, the CDR3 is TGCAGTGAGGCAGGGGTCTCCTATGGCTACACCTTC.

This clonotype was recorded at least ten times. V and J are TRBV5-1 and TRBJ2-5; no clear D. Germline V gene lookup returns CDR1 SGHRS and CDR2 YFSETQ. V lost 2 bases to trimming and J lost 2 bases, with 7 bases between them. The CDR3 runs to 13 residues. The DNA for the CDR3 is TGCGCCAGCAGCTTAGGGCTACAAGAGACCCAGTACTTC. The encoded protein is CASSLGLQETQYF.

This clonotype occurred many times. The V and J genes are TRBV10-3 and TRBJ2-3; 11 bases map to TRBD2. Germline V gene sequence: CDR1 ENHRY, CDR2 SYGVKD. The CDR3 consists of 16 residues. The J segment lost 1 base and the V segment lost 1 base, leaving 1 base of the junction unmatched. CDR3 residues: CAISELTSGGTDTQYF. CDR3 DNA sequence: TGTGCCATCAGTGAGTTGACTAGCGGGGGCACAGATACGCAGTATTTT.